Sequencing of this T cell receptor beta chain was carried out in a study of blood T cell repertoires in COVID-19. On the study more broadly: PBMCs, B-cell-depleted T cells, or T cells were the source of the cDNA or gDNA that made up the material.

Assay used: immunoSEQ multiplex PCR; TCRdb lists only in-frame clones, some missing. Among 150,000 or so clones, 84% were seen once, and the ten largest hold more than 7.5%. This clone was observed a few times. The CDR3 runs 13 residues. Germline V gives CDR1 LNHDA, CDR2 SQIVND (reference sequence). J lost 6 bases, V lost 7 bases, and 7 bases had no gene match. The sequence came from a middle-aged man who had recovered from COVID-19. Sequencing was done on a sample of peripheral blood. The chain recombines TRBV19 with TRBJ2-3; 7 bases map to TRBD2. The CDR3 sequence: CASKTGGGDTQYF. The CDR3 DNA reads TGTGCCAGTAAGACGGGAGGTGGGGATACGCAGTATTTT.